Listed below are T cell receptor beta chains from one sample, sequenced in a study of blood T cell repertoires in COVID-19. Sequenced by immunoSEQ multiplex PCR; TCRdb stores in-frame clones only, minus some. The table lists 200,000 to 250,000 clones, approximately 89% of them singletons. The specimen was peripheral blood. The receptors come from a woman aged 40 to 50 with acute or convalescent COVID-19. CDR3s include the opening cysteine and the closing phenylalanine or tryptophan. The order of the fields is CDR3 DNA, CDR3 protein, J gene, V gene, clone size, D gene. A D gene is named only where the DNA matches it firmly. Size is omitted from some rows. Given values are once, few, many or a class for expanded clones.

TGTGCCAGCAGGGGCCGAGCCTTAGCCAAAAACATTCAGTACTTC | CASRGRALAKNIQYF | TRBJ2-4 | TRBV21-1 | - | -
TGTGCCAGCAGTGAAATATCCGCCAGGGGCCCTGGCTACACCTTC | CASSEISARGPGYTF | TRBJ1-2 | TRBV2 | - | -
TGTGCCAGCAGCGTAGCCGAGGGCTTCTCTACAGATACGCAGTATTTT | CASSVAEGFSTDTQYF | TRBJ2-3 | TRBV9 | - | -
TGCGCCAGCAGCCACGCCGGGACAGGGGGCTTAGGGAACTATGGCTACACCTTC | CASSHAGTGGLGNYGYTF | TRBJ1-2 | TRBV4-1 | - | TRBD1
TGTGCCAGCACCCCGTCCTCGACGAGGGGAAACACCATATATTTT | CASTPSSTRGNTIYF | TRBJ1-3 | TRBV6-5 | - | -
TGTGCCAGCAGCTTGACGATACAGGGGAACACCCTCCACTTT | CASSLTIQGNTLHF | TRBJ1-6 | TRBV11-2 | - | TRBD1
TGTGCCAGCAGTTTTTTTCCCGGAACTAGGAATGAGCAGTTCTTC | CASSFFPGTRNEQFF | TRBJ2-1 | TRBV27 | - | -
TGCACATATACTAAAGGGGACTTAGCGATTAGGCACACAGATACGCAGTATTTT | CTYTKGDLAIRHTDTQYF | TRBJ2-3 | TRBV29-1 | - | -
TGCGCCAGCAGTCAGGTAGGGGCAGATACGCAGTATTTT | CASSQVGADTQYF | TRBJ2-3 | TRBV5-1 | - | -
TGTGCCAGCAGAAAGCGACAGGGGAACTATGGCTACACCTTC | CASRKRQGNYGYTF | TRBJ1-2 | TRBV6-5 | - | TRBD1
TGCGCCAGCAGCCCAGGACAGTACAACTTAGAAGCTTTCTTT | CASSPGQYNLEAFF | TRBJ1-1 | TRBV10-2 | few | -
TGTGCCAGCAGTAGAGGTGGGAGAAACACTGAAGCTTTCTTT | CASSRGGRNTEAFF | TRBJ1-1 | TRBV6-5 | - | -
TGTGCCAGCAGTTTTTTAGGGGGTCGGAATACGCAGTATTTT | CASSFLGGRNTQYF | TRBJ2-3 | TRBV27 | - | -
TGTGCCAGCAGTTACGGGACAGGGGAGGCCTACAATGAGCAGTTCTTC | CASSYGTGEAYNEQFF | TRBJ2-1 | TRBV6-5 | - | TRBD1
TGTGCCAGCTCACCATCGGCGGGGAATGGGAATCAGCCCCAGCATTTT | CASSPSAGNGNQPQHF | TRBJ1-5 | TRBV18 | - | -
TGTGCCAGCAGTGAATACGGCAGGGGCCAAGAGACCCAGTACTTC | CASSEYGRGQETQYF | TRBJ2-5 | TRBV25-1 | - | -
TGTGCCAGCAGCTCCCGGACAGGGGCCCTTGACACTGAAGCTTTCTTT | CASSSRTGALDTEAFF | TRBJ1-1 | TRBV11-3 | - | TRBD1
TGTGCCACCAGCGTCGGCCCTAAGGGGTCCTGGGATACGCAGTATTTT | CATSVGPKGSWDTQYF | TRBJ2-3 | TRBV15 | - | -
TGTGCCAGCAGTCAACAGGGGGCCCCCAATCAGCCCCAGCATTTT | CASSQQGAPNQPQHF | TRBJ1-5 | TRBV2 | few | TRBD1
TGTGCCTCGAGGGACAGGGCCTATGGGGGCTACACCTTC | CASRDRAYGGYTF | TRBJ1-2 | TRBV30 | - | TRBD1
TGTGCCAGCAGCGTAGGAGCCGTCCCGGCCCAGTACTTC | CASSVGAVPAQYF | TRBJ2-5 | TRBV9 | - | -
TGTGCCAGAAGCTTGGTACAGGCGAGGGGGATCTATAGCAATCAGCCCCAGCATTTT | CARSLVQARGIYSNQPQHF | TRBJ1-5 | TRBV5-3 | - | -
TGCGCCAGCAGCCAAACGCAGGGCGGGGGGTCCTATGGCTACACCTTC | CASSQTQGGGSYGYTF | TRBJ1-2 | TRBV4-1 | - | -
TGTGCCACCAGTGATCGGGGGGGTACTGAAGCTTTCTTT | CATSDRGGTEAFF | TRBJ1-1 | TRBV24-1 | - | -
TGTGCCTGGAGTATTGGGCCCATGAACACTGAAGCTTTCTTT | CAWSIGPMNTEAFF | TRBJ1-1 | TRBV30 | - | -
TGTGCCAGCAGCCCGCGCTACACACTAGTTGTAGATACGCAGTATTTT | CASSPRYTLVVDTQYF | TRBJ2-3 | TRBV11-2 | - | -
TGTGCCAGCTCACCGCCTGGGACAGGGAGCACTGAAGCTTTCTTT | CASSPPGTGSTEAFF | TRBJ1-1 | TRBV18 | - | TRBD1
TGTGCCAGCACGGCGGACAGGGGCGTGGATGGCTACACCTTC | CASTADRGVDGYTF | TRBJ1-2 | TRBV2 | once | TRBD1
TGTGCCAGCAGCCCAGGGGGCGGGCAAAGGCAGTTCTTC | CASSPGGGQRQFF | TRBJ2-1 | TRBV5-6 | - | TRBD1
TGTGCCAGCAGTTACCGGGCACAGGGGGCTGGAAACACCATATATTTT | CASSYRAQGAGNTIYF | TRBJ1-3 | TRBV6-2/TRBV6-3 | - | TRBD1
TGTGCCAGCTCGGGAGGGAACACAGATACGCAGTATTTT | CASSGGNTDTQYF | TRBJ2-3 | TRBV5-5 | - | TRBD2
TGTGCCAGCAGCCCTGGGGGGGGCCTAACCTACAATGAGCAGTTCTTC | CASSPGGGLTYNEQFF | TRBJ2-1 | TRBV7-2 | few | -
TGTGCCAGCAGCCCAGATTTCGGGTTGAATGAGCAGTTCTTC | CASSPDFGLNEQFF | TRBJ2-1 | TRBV3-1/TRBV3-2 | - | -
TGTGCCAGCAGCTTAGAGGGACAGCGGCAAGATGAGCAGTTCTTC | CASSLEGQRQDEQFF | TRBJ2-1 | TRBV11-3 | - | TRBD1
TGTGCCAGCATGGAAGGCAGGGCATACAATGAGCAGTTCTTC | CASMEGRAYNEQFF | TRBJ2-1 | TRBV28 | - | -
TGTGCCTGGAGTATAGCGGGGGGATCAGATACGCAGTATTTT | CAWSIAGGSDTQYF | TRBJ2-3 | TRBV30 | - | TRBD2
TGTGCCAGCAGCTTGCTTCTAGCGGGGGGGAATGAGCAGTTCTTC | CASSLLLAGGNEQFF | TRBJ2-1 | TRBV7-2 | - | TRBD2
TGTGCCAGCAGCCTCCAGAATTGGCCCCAGCATTTT | CASSLQNWPQHF | TRBJ1-5 | TRBV12-3/TRBV12-4 | once | -
TGTGCCAGCACCCAAGGGGTCCAAGAGACCCAGTACTTC | CASTQGVQETQYF | TRBJ2-5 | TRBV11-1 | - | -
TGTGCCAGCAGTCCGATGACAGGTGGTGAAAAACTGTTTTTT | CASSPMTGGEKLFF | TRBJ1-4 | TRBV27 | - | -
TGTGCCAGCAGTCGCGGGTATGGCTACACCTTC | CASSRGYGYTF | TRBJ1-2 | TRBV12-3/TRBV12-4 | few | -
TGCAGCTCCAGAAGACAGGACTATGGCTACACCTTC | CSSRRQDYGYTF | TRBJ1-2 | TRBV29-1 | - | -
TGTGCCAGCAGTTTGACAGGGATCACTGAAGCTTTCTTT | CASSLTGITEAFF | TRBJ1-1 | TRBV6-5 | - | TRBD1
TGTGCCAGCGGAGTGGGGGCCTATGGCTACACCTTC | CASGVGAYGYTF | TRBJ1-2 | TRBV4-2 | - | -
TGTGCCAGCAGCCAAGCGGGGAAGCCGGGCTACACCTTC | CASSQAGKPGYTF | TRBJ1-2 | TRBV14 | few | -
TGTGCCAGTAGTCCCGACAGGGCTCAGCCCCAGCATTTT | CASSPDRAQPQHF | TRBJ1-5 | TRBV19 | - | TRBD1
TGTGCCAGCAGCTTAGAGGGGGTGGGGACCCAGTACTTC | CASSLEGVGTQYF | TRBJ2-5 | TRBV7-2 | - | -
TGCGCCAGCAGCCCAACTGGAGCTCTGGTAGGCGGCTACACCTTC | CASSPTGALVGGYTF | TRBJ1-2 | TRBV5-1 | - | -
TGTGCCAGCAGCCCCCGACAGAACAATCAGCCCCAGCATTTT | CASSPRQNNQPQHF | TRBJ1-5 | TRBV9 | - | -
TGTGCCAGCAGCTTACAGGGGAGTTTTGCCGGGGAGCTGTTTTTT | CASSLQGSFAGELFF | TRBJ2-2 | TRBV5-5 | - | TRBD1
TGTGCCTGGAGTGTATCCGGGGTTAATGGCTACACCTTC | CAWSVSGVNGYTF | TRBJ1-2 | TRBV30 | - | -
TGTGCCAGCAGCAGGGGTTTCCAAGAGACCCAGTACTTC | CASSRGFQETQYF | TRBJ2-5 | TRBV14 | - | -
TGTGCCAGCAGTGCAACAGCCTATGGCTACACCTTC | CASSATAYGYTF | TRBJ1-2 | TRBV25-1 | - | -
TGTGCTAGTGGTTGGAGCTACGGGACAGGGGCCCTCCTCCGATCCTACAATGAGCAGTTCTTC | CASGWSYGTGALLRSYNEQFF | TRBJ2-1 | TRBV12-5 | - | TRBD1
TGTGCCAGTAGCGGGATGAACACTGAAGCTTTCTTT | CASSGMNTEAFF | TRBJ1-1 | TRBV19 | - | -
TGTGCCAGCAGGCACGGGGGGGACGGAACTGAAGCTTTCTTT | CASRHGGDGTEAFF | TRBJ1-1 | TRBV6-6 | few | -
TGTGCCAGCAGACTAGCGGGTTACAATGAGCAGTTCTTC | CASRLAGYNEQFF | TRBJ2-1 | TRBV7-9 | - | TRBD2
TGTGCCACCTTCGGGGGGGCCGCCGGGGAGCTGTTTTTT | CATFGGAAGELFF | TRBJ2-2 | TRBV10-3 | - | TRBD2
TGCGCCAGCTTACTCGGGGGGATGAACACTGAAGCTTTCTTT | CASLLGGMNTEAFF | TRBJ1-1 | TRBV10-2 | - | -